Listed below are T cell receptor beta chains from one sample, sequenced in a study of blood T cell repertoires in COVID-19. Sequenced by immunoSEQ multiplex PCR; TCRdb stores in-frame clones only, minus some. The sample contains about 430,000 clones, approximately 90% of which appear only once. Sequencing was carried out using PBMCs or T cells enriched from blood (not recorded which). These receptors originate from a woman aged 18-35 years who had been exposed to COVID-19. The CDR3 runs from the conserved cysteine through the conserved F or W.

V,CDR3
TRBV4-2,CASSQEETGAQETQYF
TRBV11-2,CASSLNTGLDGYTF
TRBV28,CSIHTGGFKDYNEQFF
TRBV5-1,CASSLEAGPTGNTIYF
TRBV4-2,CASSQGAEQYF
TRBV4-3,CASSQDQPRDGNSPLHF
TRBV7-9,CASSFVGQGGNTIYF
TRBV7-9,CASSYSGTANEQYF
TRBV5-1,CASRSDVGQNSPLHF
TRBV5-6,CASSWSEGGYGMNTEAFF
TRBV5-6,CASSAQTSFSSYNEQFF
TRBV6-5,CASSPPAGSDEQYF
TRBV2,CASSQDRGLHEQYF
TRBV7-2,CASSARRGSYEQYF
TRBV27,CASSLLLAGDYEQYF
TRBV11-3,CASSLGRTDTQYF
TRBV28,CASSAPGTGILAGNTIYF
TRBV4-2,CASSQNDRAAFF
TRBV11-2,CASSSIRDRVYEQYF
TRBV19,CASGVQSSYNEQFF
TRBV11-3,CASSLMAANEQFF
TRBV3-1/TRBV3-2,CASSQAAGYSTDTQYF
TRBV5-3,CANFAGKSMRNEQFF
TRBV24-1,CATSDFGGVTFNEQFF
TRBV28,CASSSPAYEQYF
TRBV4-1,CASSSGQGMGVSNQPQHF
TRBV6-2/TRBV6-3,CASSYVQFTDTQYF
TRBV19,CATHFGTGAVYEQYF
TRBV7-3,CASSSLGGRDTQYF
TRBV5-1,CASTLSYRGTYEQYF
TRBV19,CASSLGTGPYEQYF
TRBV19,CASSPRTSGSGETQYF